This TCR beta chain was recorded in a study of blood T cell repertoires in COVID-19 (TCRdb year 2020). Notes on the research overall: Samples covering the acute and convalescent phases of COVID-19 were provided by collaborators in the United States, Italy and Spain. Samples came from the ongoing ImmuneRACE study (first 160 participants) plus 1,254 subjects from 6 global collaborators. A freely available public database, intended as a resource for researchers studying the immune response to SARS-CoV-2, is where the repertoires were released. Sample metadata almost always included a de-identified subject ID, COVID-19 status, age in years and sex. The prospective study material was composed of cDNA or gDNA derived from T cells, B-cell-depleted T cells, or PBMCs. Deeply sampled blood TCRbeta repertoires from subjects exposed to, actively infected with, or recovered from COVID-19 were included in the dataset. Where available, HLA class I and class II types were obtained from metadata supplied by the sample provider rather than from assay-based typing. The study at large found these results: How much clinical and demographic metadata was included differed by source and by participant, and the metadata was provided uncurated.

Trimming accounts for 7 bases at V and 2 bases at J, while the number of junction bases matched to no gene is 2. CDR1 and CDR2 are read off the germline V gene as SNHLY and FYNNEI. The CDR3 runs 13 amino acids, cysteine and phenylalanine included. The entry retains the CDR3 DNA only, 39 bases that are in frame from base 1. A note on this clone: This receptor's antigen is unknown. No much larger clonotype is one base removed from it; base qualities were not supplied.

The collaborating institutions used their own protocols to collect whole blood in K2EDTA tubes. For TCRbeta analysis, collaborators shipped samples as frozen whole blood, isolated PBMCs, or DNA extracted from either of those sample types. TCRbeta CDR3 regions were amplified from genomic DNA using the immunoSEQ Assay, a bias-controlled multiplex PCR. The study's own analysis went as follows. The number of nucleated cells in each sample was estimated from the amplification of reference gene primers within the assay. Sequence reads were collapsed and filtered to measure the absolute abundance of every unique TCRbeta CDR3 rearrangement. Productive Simpson clonality was computed per sample as the square root of Simpson's diversity index over productive rearrangements. TCRdb provides this immuneACCESS table in a form limited to in-frame rearrangements. Some clones are lacking; in checked studies, under half of them reflect an unresolved V gene, and why the rest are absent is not known. V, J and clone size derive from that table, while D and trimming were established from the DNA sequence. Here the sample has roughly 40,000 clones; about 70% occur a single time. Of the sample, about 9% falls within the top ten clones.

Sequences were obtained from peripheral blood. This sequence was found in a man between 65 and 85 years old with active or convalescent COVID-19. The rearrangement combines TRBV2 with TRBJ2-3, with TRBD2 identical over 8 junction bases. The DNA sequence is given as TGTGCCAGCAAGCGGGGGTCCACAGATACGCAGTATTTT. It codes for CASKRGSTDTQYF. Reference TRBV2 and TRBJ2-3 proteins supply the regions before and after the CDR3; the full variable domain is: EPEVTQTPSHQVTQMGQEVILRCVPISNHLYFYWYRQILGQKVEFLVSFYNNEISEKSEIFDDQFSVERPDGSNFTLKIRSTKLEDSAMYFCASKRGSTDTQYFGPGTRLTVL.